These T cell receptor beta chains were read from a single sample in a study of Graves' ophthalmopathy and Graves' hyperthyroidism. MiXCR, run by TCRdb on the multiplex PCR reads, gives a single entry per CDR3 protein. The table records about 39,000 distinct CDR3 sequences, around half of them present only once. The specimen sequenced was peripheral blood. These receptors were taken from an adult woman with stable Graves' hyperthyroidism. Each CDR3 is given without its conserved first and last residue. Fields, in order: J gene, V gene, CDR3 protein.

TRBJ1-2	TRBV12-3/TRBV12-4	ASSPSPNYGYT
TRBJ1-2	TRBV20-1	SAWDIQANYGYT
TRBJ2-7	TRBV7-9	ASSLTSGSNEQY
TRBJ2-7	TRBV9	ASSTGQGGYEQY
TRBJ2-2	TRBV29-1	SVDLQGNTGELF
TRBJ2-2	TRBV7-8	ASSLVRSINTGELF
TRBJ2-5	TRBV9	ASSVGSLAGETQY
TRBJ2-5	TRBV7-3	ASSFSGRPQETQY
TRBJ2-5	TRBV20-1	SAGPSGRAETQY
TRBJ1-1	TRBV12-3/TRBV12-4	ASRSGNTEAF
TRBJ2-7	TRBV29-1	SGGLAGEQY
TRBJ2-7	TRBV20-1	SAGRLAGADEQY
TRBJ1-1	TRBV12-3/TRBV12-4	ASRPRGGRHAF
TRBJ2-5	TRBV27	ASSRGTGGSETQY
TRBJ1-5	TRBV5-6	ASSLANSWRTDQPQH
TRBJ2-2	TRBV20-1	GALAANTGELF
TRBJ2-5	TRBV7-3	ASSRGGAGETQY
TRBJ2-3	TRBV9	ASSVGTGYTDTQY
TRBJ1-1	TRBV5-6	ASSFARGPEAF
TRBJ1-5	TRBV28	ASSFSAGEQPQH
TRBJ2-3	TRBV3-1	ASSLTPGQGTDTQY
TRBJ2-2	TRBV5-1	ASSLDHWGELF
TRBJ2-5	TRBV14	ASSPLAGRQETQY
TRBJ2-2	TRBV7-2	ASSRGQYNTGELF
TRBJ2-1	TRBV7-9	ASQIAGGPDDEQF
TRBJ1-3	TRBV7-6	ASSLASSGTIY
TRBJ2-5	TRBV25-1	ASTAWWGGTQY
TRBJ2-3	TRBV12-3/TRBV12-4	ASSEWEGIESDTQY
TRBJ2-3	TRBV12-3/TRBV12-4	ASSLGTGYTDTQY
TRBJ2-2	TRBV4-1	ASSRGTTNTGELF
TRBJ2-7	TRBV10-3	ASNPGTEPSYEQY
TRBJ2-1	TRBV6-5	ASSYRGGPRV
TRBJ2-4	TRBV9	ASSVDREGGKNIQY
TRBJ1-1	TRBV10-3	AISLMGDTEAF
TRBJ2-5	TRBV29-1	SVVSGSGETQY
TRBJ2-2	TRBV18	ASSPRGLLNTGELF
TRBJ2-5	TRBV15	ATSRGGPQETQY
TRBJ1-3	TRBV12-3/TRBV12-4	ASSLGTGYGYTIY
TRBJ2-7	TRBV20-1	SARPHKTYEQY
TRBJ2-7	TRBV7-3	ASSLTPWEQY
TRBJ2-7	TRBV20-1	SARERAWGQGYEQY